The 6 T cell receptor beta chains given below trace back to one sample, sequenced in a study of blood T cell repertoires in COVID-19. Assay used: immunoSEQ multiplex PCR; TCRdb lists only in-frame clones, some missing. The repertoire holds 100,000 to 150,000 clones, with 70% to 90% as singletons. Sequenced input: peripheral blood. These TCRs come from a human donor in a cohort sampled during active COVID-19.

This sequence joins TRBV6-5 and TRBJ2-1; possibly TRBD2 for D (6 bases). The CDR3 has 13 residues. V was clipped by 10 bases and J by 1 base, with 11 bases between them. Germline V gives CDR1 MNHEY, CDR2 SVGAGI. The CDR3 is CATSRGSYNEQFF. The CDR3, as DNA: TGTGCCACAAGCCGGGGGTCCTACAATGAGCAGTTCTTC.

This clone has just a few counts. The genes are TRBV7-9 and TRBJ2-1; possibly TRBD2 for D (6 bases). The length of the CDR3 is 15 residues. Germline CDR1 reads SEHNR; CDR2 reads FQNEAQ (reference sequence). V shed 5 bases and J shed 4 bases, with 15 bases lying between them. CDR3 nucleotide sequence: TGTGCCAGCAGCCCCCGGGGGTTCGAATACAATGAGCAGTTCTTC. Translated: CASSPRGFEYNEQFF.

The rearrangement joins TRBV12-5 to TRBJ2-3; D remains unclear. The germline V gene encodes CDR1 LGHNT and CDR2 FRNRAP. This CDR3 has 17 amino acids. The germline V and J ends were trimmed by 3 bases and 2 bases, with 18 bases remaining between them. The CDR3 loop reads CASGLASGRPYTDTQYF. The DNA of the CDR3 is TGTGCTAGTGGTTTAGCATCAGGCCGTCCCTACACAGATACGCAGTATTTT.

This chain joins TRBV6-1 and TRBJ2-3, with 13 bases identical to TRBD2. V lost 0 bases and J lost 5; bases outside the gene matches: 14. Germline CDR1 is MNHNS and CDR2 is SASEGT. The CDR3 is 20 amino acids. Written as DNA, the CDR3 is TGTGCCAGCAGTGAAGCCAAAGGACTAGCGGGGGACTTTAGAGGAGATACGCAGTATTTT. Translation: CASSEAKGLAGDFRGDTQYF.

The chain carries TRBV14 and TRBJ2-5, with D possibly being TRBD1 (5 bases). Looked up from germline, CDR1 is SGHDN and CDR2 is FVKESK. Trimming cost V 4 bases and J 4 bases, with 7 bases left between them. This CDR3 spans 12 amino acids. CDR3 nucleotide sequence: TGTGCCAGCAGCCCCCAGGGAGAGACCCAGTACTTC. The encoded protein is CASSPQGETQYF.

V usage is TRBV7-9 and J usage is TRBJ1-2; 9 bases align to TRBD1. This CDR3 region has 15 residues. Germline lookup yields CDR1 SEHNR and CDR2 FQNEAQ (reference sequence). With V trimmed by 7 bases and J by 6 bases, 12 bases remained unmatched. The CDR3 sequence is CASTPGRDRVNGYTF. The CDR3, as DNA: TGTGCCAGCACCCCTGGGCGGGACAGGGTTAATGGCTACACCTTC.